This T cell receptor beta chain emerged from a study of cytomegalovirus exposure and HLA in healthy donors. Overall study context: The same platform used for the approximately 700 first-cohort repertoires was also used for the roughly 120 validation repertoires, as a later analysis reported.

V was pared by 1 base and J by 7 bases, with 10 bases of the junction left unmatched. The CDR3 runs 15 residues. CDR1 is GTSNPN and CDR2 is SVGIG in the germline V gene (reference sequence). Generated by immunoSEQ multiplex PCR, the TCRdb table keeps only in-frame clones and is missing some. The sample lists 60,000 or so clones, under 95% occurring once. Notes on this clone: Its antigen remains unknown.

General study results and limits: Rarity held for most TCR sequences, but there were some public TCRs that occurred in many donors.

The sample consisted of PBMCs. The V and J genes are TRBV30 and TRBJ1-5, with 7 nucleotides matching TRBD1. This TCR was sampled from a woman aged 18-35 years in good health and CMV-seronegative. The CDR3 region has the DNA TGTGCCTGGAGTGCGACAGGGAGTACCTGGCAGCCCCAGCATTTT. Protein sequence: CAWSATGSTWQPQHF. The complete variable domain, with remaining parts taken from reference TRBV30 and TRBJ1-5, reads SQTIHQWPATLVQPVGSPLSLECTVEGTSNPNLYWYRQAAGRGLQLLFYSVGIGQISSEVPQNLSASRPQDRQFILSSKKLLLSDSGFYLCAWSATGSTWQPQHFGDGTRLSIL.